The clone carrying this T cell receptor beta chain showed up just a few times. Antigen: not known. Between the trimmed V and J ends, which lost 4 bases and 6 bases, there was a span of 17 bases. This CDR3 is built from 15 residues. Germline V gene sequence: CDR1 MNHEY, CDR2 SVGEGT. Libraries of naive CD8 cells were prepared from 20,000 to 1,000,000 sorted cells using 10%, 30% or 50% RNA. The data originate from a study of molecular identifiers for immune sequencing clone quantification. Study outcomes and limitations: Clones above 20 RNA copies contained over 98% of effector molecules and under 1% of naive molecules.

MiXCR was run by TCRdb on the PCR reads, yielding one entry per CDR3 protein. The sample includes about 630,000 distinct CDR3 sequences, less than 30% of them seen just once. The chain combines TRBV6-2 or TRBV6-3 with TRBJ2-3; D ambiguous. Input material: naive CD8+ T cells from blood, with Jurkat cell RNA spiked in. Indicated subset: FACS-sorted CD8+CD4-CCR7+CD45RA+ naive T cells. This clonotype originated in a human donor in good health. Some libraries in this study had Jurkat cell RNA spiked in. The CDR3 loop is CASSWTSLVQDTQYF. As DNA, the CDR3 is TGTGCCAGCAGTTGGACCTCCCTAGTTCAGGATACGCAGTATTTT.